The T cell receptor (beta chain) under discussion was sequenced for a study of cytomegalovirus exposure and HLA in healthy donors. Study details: The early release's HLA-typed donors yielded approximately 81 million unique TCRs. Broader study findings: A few CMV-associated chains were confirmed in vitro to be specific for CMV antigens. TCR beta V segments were, for the most part, productive about 87% or about 30% of the time in an earlier analysis.

PCR amplification relied on 60 Vbeta primers (plus 13 Jbeta primers). Generated by immunoSEQ multiplex PCR, the TCRdb table keeps only in-frame clones and is missing some. Here the sample spans 180,000 or so clones, under 85% being singletons. Points on this clone: The target antigen is unknown.

The length of the CDR3 is 14 residues. Losses at the gene ends were 5 bases for V and 5 bases for J; bases not matched to a gene: 2. CDR1 SGHAT and CDR2 FQNNGV come from the germline V gene. The clonotype was recovered from a human donor in good health. This rearrangement joins TRBV11-2 to TRBJ2-3; TRBD2 matches at 12 bases. What was sequenced was PBMCs. In DNA, the CDR3 is TGTGCCAGCAGCCCGACTAGCGGGGGAGATACGCAGTATTTT. It yields the protein CASSPTSGGDTQYF.